The rows below give T cell receptor beta chains drawn from one sample of a study of siplizumab effects on memory and regulatory T cells. Sequencing was performed with immunoSEQ multiplex PCR; in TCRdb, only in-frame clones are kept and a portion is missing. The table has about 100,000 clones, about 90% seen once. Source material: CD4+ T cells sorted from blood. Receptors originate from a human donor in good health. Some clones in this sample may be carry-over from other donors' samples. The CDR3 runs from the conserved cysteine through the conserved F or W. D genes are given only for firm matches. Expanded clones are given a class, and other clones once, few, many or no size at all.

DNA: TGTGCCATCAGGGGGGGGGAAGGTAACTCTGAAGCTTTCTTT; CDR3: CAIRGGEGNSEAFF; J: TRBJ1-1; D: -; size: -; V: TRBV10-3
DNA: TGTGCCAGCAGCTTGGTTACAGGGTGGTGGACTAATGAAAAACTGTTTTTT; CDR3: CASSLVTGWWTNEKLFF; J: TRBJ1-4; D: -; size: -; V: TRBV5-6
DNA: TGTGCCAGCAGTTACGCCCGGGACGCAACGAATTCACCCCTCCACTTT; CDR3: CASSYARDATNSPLHF; J: TRBJ1-6; D: -; size: -; V: TRBV6-5
DNA: TGTGCCTGGAACAGGGGGCCCTACGAGCAGTACTTC; CDR3: CAWNRGPYEQYF; J: TRBJ2-7; D: TRBD1; size: -; V: TRBV30
DNA: TGTGCCAGCAGTGAATCCGTCTACGAGCAGTACTTC; CDR3: CASSESVYEQYF; J: TRBJ2-7; D: -; size: -; V: TRBV6-1
DNA: TGCGCCAGCACCCGGGACTCTAACTACGAGCAGTACTTC; CDR3: CASTRDSNYEQYF; J: TRBJ2-7; D: -; size: -; V: TRBV5-1
DNA: TGTGCCAGCAGCTTCGGGACAGGGGATGTCATTCAGTACTTC; CDR3: CASSFGTGDVIQYF; J: TRBJ2-4; D: TRBD1; size: once; V: TRBV7-9
DNA: TGTGCCAGCAGCAAATCACTAGCGGATTCCTACAATGAGCAGTTCTTC; CDR3: CASSKSLADSYNEQFF; J: TRBJ2-1; D: -; size: -; V: TRBV21-1
DNA: TGTGCCAGTAGTAGGACATGGGAAGAGGGCACAGATACGCAGTATTTT; CDR3: CASSRTWEEGTDTQYF; J: TRBJ2-3; D: -; size: -; V: TRBV19
DNA: TGTGCCAGCAGCTTGGAGCCAGGGGTTACCTCCGGCTACACCTTC; CDR3: CASSLEPGVTSGYTF; J: TRBJ1-2; D: -; size: -; V: TRBV5-6
DNA: TGTGCCAGCACGTGGAATTTCCAAGAGACCCAGTACTTC; CDR3: CASTWNFQETQYF; J: TRBJ2-5; D: -; size: -; V: TRBV2
DNA: TGTGCCAGCAGCCTCCAACTAGCGGGACGGGATACGCAGTATTTT; CDR3: CASSLQLAGRDTQYF; J: TRBJ2-3; D: TRBD2; size: -; V: TRBV7-9
DNA: TGTGCCAGTAGTATAACGGACAGATACAATGAGCAGTTCTTC; CDR3: CASSITDRYNEQFF; J: TRBJ2-1; D: -; size: -; V: TRBV19
DNA: TGTGCCACCCGGGACGGAGCAAAAAACATTCAGTACTTC; CDR3: CATRDGAKNIQYF; J: TRBJ2-4; D: -; size: once; V: TRBV19
DNA: TGTGCCAGCACCAAGAAACTGACTAGCGGGAGTACAGATACGCAGTATTTT; CDR3: CASTKKLTSGSTDTQYF; J: TRBJ2-3; D: TRBD2; size: -; V: TRBV27
DNA: TGTGCCAGCAGCCCGGGTACAGCTAGGAACACTGAAGCTTTCTTT; CDR3: CASSPGTARNTEAFF; J: TRBJ1-1; D: -; size: -; V: TRBV14
DNA: TGTGCCAGCAGTGATCACGGGGGGAACTATGGCTACACCTTC; CDR3: CASSDHGGNYGYTF; J: TRBJ1-2; D: -; size: -; V: TRBV25-1
DNA: TGTGCCAGCAGCTTGGGTCCCGAGACTATAGTTCAGCCCCAGCATTTT; CDR3: CASSLGPETIVQPQHF; J: TRBJ1-5; D: -; size: -; V: TRBV5-6
DNA: TGTGCCAGCAGTCCCAGACTAGCGGGACTCTACAATGAGCAGTTCTTC; CDR3: CASSPRLAGLYNEQFF; J: TRBJ2-1; D: TRBD2; size: -; V: TRBV6-4
DNA: TGTGCCAGCAGCTCTGTGGGGGAAACAGATACGCAGTATTTT; CDR3: CASSSVGETDTQYF; J: TRBJ2-3; D: -; size: -; V: TRBV11-2
DNA: TGCAGTGCTAGAGGGCTAGCGGAGCAGTACTTC; CDR3: CSARGLAEQYF; J: TRBJ2-7; D: -; size: -; V: TRBV20-1
DNA: TGTGCCACCAGTAGGGGACAGGGAGGAGGACTGTTTTTT; CDR3: CATSRGQGGGLFF; J: TRBJ1-4; D: TRBD1; size: -; V: TRBV6-6
DNA: TGTGCCAGCAGCTTGGACCGGGAGGTAGAAGCTTTCTTT; CDR3: CASSLDREVEAFF; J: TRBJ1-1; D: -; size: once; V: TRBV7-3
DNA: TGTGCCAGCAGCTTGTATTCGGGAGGTCAAGAGACCCAGTACTTC; CDR3: CASSLYSGGQETQYF; J: TRBJ2-5; D: TRBD2; size: -; V: TRBV7-2
DNA: TGTGCCTGGAGTGTTCATCAGGGGTTCACAGATACGCAGTATTTT; CDR3: CAWSVHQGFTDTQYF; J: TRBJ2-3; D: -; size: -; V: TRBV30
DNA: TGTGCCAGCAGGGGGCGCGGGCAGCCCCAGCATTTT; CDR3: CASRGRGQPQHF; J: TRBJ1-5; D: -; size: -; V: TRBV6-5
DNA: TGTGCCAGCAGCTTGGCCGGGACCGTAAACTATGGCTACACCTTC; CDR3: CASSLAGTVNYGYTF; J: TRBJ1-2; D: -; size: -; V: TRBV5-6
DNA: TGTGCCAGCTCACCATGGGGCGGTTCTAGCACAGATACGCAGTATTTT; CDR3: CASSPWGGSSTDTQYF; J: TRBJ2-3; D: -; size: -; V: TRBV18
DNA: TGTGCCAGTAGTCCGGGGGACAGGGCTTCGGGAAACACCATATATTTT; CDR3: CASSPGDRASGNTIYF; J: TRBJ1-3; D: TRBD1; size: -; V: TRBV19
DNA: TGTGCCAGCAGTGGACAGGGTTTCCAAGAGACCCAGTACTTC; CDR3: CASSGQGFQETQYF; J: TRBJ2-5; D: TRBD1; size: -; V: TRBV6-1
DNA: TGTGCCAGCAGGCAGAAAAGGGGTACGCAGTATTTT; CDR3: CASRQKRGTQYF; J: TRBJ2-3; D: -; size: -; V: TRBV6-1
DNA: TGTGCCAGCAGTTTAGCAGGGTGGGGGACTGAAGCTTTCTTT; CDR3: CASSLAGWGTEAFF; J: TRBJ1-1; D: -; size: -; V: TRBV28
DNA: TGTGCCAGCAGTGTCAGGGAGCGGGACACCGGGGAGCTGTTTTTT; CDR3: CASSVRERDTGELFF; J: TRBJ2-2; D: -; size: -; V: TRBV25-1
DNA: TGTGCCAGCAGCTTAGTTCGGCGGATAGCGGGAGGGCCGCGCGAGACCCAGTACTTC; CDR3: CASSLVRRIAGGPRETQYF; J: TRBJ2-5; D: TRBD2; size: -; V: TRBV7-9
DNA: TGTGCCAGCAGCTTGGCCGTGGGGACTAGCGGGAGGGTTGAAGAGACCCAGTACTTC; CDR3: CASSLAVGTSGRVEETQYF; J: TRBJ2-5; D: TRBD2; size: -; V: TRBV5-5
DNA: TGTGCCAGCAGGCGACAGGGAGGTAACTATGGCTACACCTTC; CDR3: CASRRQGGNYGYTF; J: TRBJ1-2; D: TRBD1; size: -; V: TRBV28
DNA: TGTGCCAGCTCACCAGTATCCAAAACCTACGAGCAGTACTTC; CDR3: CASSPVSKTYEQYF; J: TRBJ2-7; D: -; size: -; V: TRBV18
DNA: TGTGCCAGTAGTATACAACAAGCTAGCACAGATACGCAGTATTTT; CDR3: CASSIQQASTDTQYF; J: TRBJ2-3; D: -; size: -; V: TRBV19
DNA: TGTGCCTGGAGCCAGACGAGAGGGAGATACGAGCAGTACTTC; CDR3: CAWSQTRGRYEQYF; J: TRBJ2-7; D: -; size: -; V: TRBV30
DNA: TGTGCCAGCAGTGAAGATACTCTTTATGGCTACACCTTC; CDR3: CASSEDTLYGYTF; J: TRBJ1-2; D: -; size: once; V: TRBV6-1
DNA: TGTGCCACCAGCAGAGATGGCGGCTTCTACAATGAGCAGTTCTTC; CDR3: CATSRDGGFYNEQFF; J: TRBJ2-1; D: -; size: -; V: TRBV15
DNA: TGTGCCAGCAGCGAACCTAGCACAGATACGCAGTATTTT; CDR3: CASSEPSTDTQYF; J: TRBJ2-3; D: -; size: -; V: TRBV9
DNA: TGTGCCAGCAGTGGACAGGGGATCGGCACCGGGGAGCTGTTTTTT; CDR3: CASSGQGIGTGELFF; J: TRBJ2-2; D: TRBD1; size: -; V: TRBV27
DNA: TGTGCCAGCAGCCTGGGGCTAGCGGGAGGGTCGGGGGATACGCAGTATTTT; CDR3: CASSLGLAGGSGDTQYF; J: TRBJ2-3; D: TRBD2; size: -; V: TRBV4-2
DNA: TGTGCCAGCAGCAAGGACAGTGACAATCAGCCCCAGCATTTT; CDR3: CASSKDSDNQPQHF; J: TRBJ1-5; D: -; size: -; V: TRBV5-8
DNA: TGTGCCACCACCCCGAGGGGCTCAACTAATGAAAAACTGTTTTTT; CDR3: CATTPRGSTNEKLFF; J: TRBJ1-4; D: -; size: -; V: TRBV19